The clone carrying this T cell receptor beta chain was seen many times. No antigen is known for it. Then a second PCR, running roughly 7 to 12 cycles, was carried out with a sample-barcoded 5' primer and a J-beta primer mix. TCRdb independently ran MiXCR on the 5' RACE reads; one entry per CDR3 protein. Here the sample spans 850,000 to 950,000 distinct CDR3 sequences, 29% being singletons. The record originates from a study of blood T cells in healthy people across ages. Study conclusions and caveats: Comparison with aged donors showed that long-lived donors had more naive CD4+ cells and higher diversity.

The V end lost 4 bases, the J end lost 4 bases, and 15 bases lay between the germline ends. The CDR3 runs to 15 residues. Germline lookup yields CDR1 SGHRS and CDR2 YFSETQ. Sequencing used blood. This sequence joins TRBV5-1 and TRBJ2-1; TRBD1 is a possible D gene (7 bases). The TCR originated in an elderly woman in good health. The CDR3 DNA is TGCGCCAGCAGCACCAGGGGGGCCGAATACAATGAGCAGTTCTTC. The encoded protein is CASSTRGAEYNEQFF.